This TCR beta chain derives from a study of tumor-infiltrating lymphocytes in localized non-small cell lung cancer listed by TCRdb under 2021. Regarding the research as a whole: The cohort covered several histologies, both smokers and never-smokers, and patients whose samples were collected after neoadjuvant chemotherapy. A total of around 50 patients were included in the paired tumor versus uninvolved lung comparison of immunoSEQ T-cell fraction. Resected tumor tissue and uninvolved lung tissue described as non-adjacent to the tumor were contributed by each patient, with both tissues obtained from the same patient. Alongside flow cytometry, multiplex immunofluorescence, RNA-seq, exome sequencing and proteomics, TCR sequencing was applied to the same patients as one of several integrated assays. In total, the ICON cohort consisted of over a hundred surgical patients with localized non-small cell lung cancer who had their tumors resected. Findings and caveats that apply to the study as a whole: No difference in TCR-derived T-cell fraction was observed between the flow cytometry-defined immunotypes IM1 (good prognosis) and IM2 (poor prognosis). Assay coverage varied across patients depending on available tissue quantity, so only a subset of the cohort had TCR sequencing. No association of tumor T-cell fraction from TCR sequencing with recurrence-free survival was found (p = 0.61). In line with immunofluorescence CD3 counts, TCRbeta sequencing supported higher T cell infiltration in tumors compared with uninvolved lung tissue. Different pieces of the same tissue were used for different assays, so technical variation could not be separated from intratumor heterogeneity.

The T-cell fraction in tumor and uninvolved lung tissue was provided by TCR sequencing with the immunoSEQ assay. In the paper's pipeline: For survival analysis, patients were split into high (upper tertile) and low (lower two tertiles) T-cell fraction groups and compared by log-rank test. A signed-rank test was used to test differences in T-cell fraction between paired tumor and uninvolved lung samples. TCRdb carries this immuneACCESS record with in-frame sequences only. Its versions omit some clonotypes, under half of them owing to an unresolved V gene in the studies checked, with the rest unexplained. From that table come the V and J calls and clone size; the DNA was used to work out D and trimming. The sample table holds 15,000 or so clones, of which more than 80% were seen once. Clones ranked in the top ten supply under 3% of the sample. Sequences SGHDT (CDR1) and YYEEEE (CDR2) are obtained from the germline V gene. There are 14 amino acids in the CDR3, from cysteine to phenylalanine inclusive. The sequence is cut down to CDR3 DNA, 42 bases in frame from base 1. Relative to germline, V is missing 4 bases and J is missing 2 bases, with 2 bases of the junction outside any gene match.

For this clone: The antigen it binds to is not known. Per-base qualities were not stored, and no clone one base away is much larger.

ICON enrollment began in 2016, and the last patient was enrolled in the second half of 2018. Fresh tumor and matched uninvolved tissue for in-depth immune analyses, including TCR sequencing, were collected from a subcohort of fewer than 95 patients. DNA isolated from bulk tissue, without cell sorting, was used for TCR sequencing. Sequenced sample: lung tumor tissue. The sequence is built from TRBV5-6 and TRBJ2-7, and 11 bases in between align with TRBD2. The clonotype comes from a human donor with non-small cell lung cancer. At the DNA level, the sequence is TGTGCCAGCAGCACGGGACTAGCGGCCTACGAGCAGTACTTC. Protein translation: CASSTGLAAYEQYF.